These 27 T cell receptor beta chains were sequenced from one sample in a study of Ad26.COV2.S vaccination and SARS-CoV-2 variants listed by TCRdb under 2021. The library was built by means of the immunoSEQ multiplex PCR assay. TCRdb's version of the immuneACCESS table is confined to in-frame rearrangements and falls short of the full clone set. An unresolved V gene accounts for under half of the shortfall where checked; the remainder is of unknown origin. Within this sample are hundreds of thousands of clones, with roughly 90% of them counted one time only. The ten largest clones add up to about 1.7% of the sample. The intended sense of this specimen's treatment or condition label: about 20 received Ad26.COV2.S at low or high dose, single or two shots; five or six received placebo; per-sample allocation not given. For vaccine and placebo recipients, repertoires were sequenced using samples collected on day 63 after the first injection.

The specimen comprised peripheral blood, sampled in a trial of Ad26.COV2.S vaccine versus placebo. All receptors derive from a person between 18 and 60 years old who received the Ad26.COV2.S COVID-19 vaccine or a placebo.

This chain links TRBV3-1 (or the pseudogene TRBV3-2) with TRBJ1-2, with unresolved D. The V and J ends lost 2 bases and 6 bases respectively, with 10 bases between them. The CDR3 spans 13 residues. Germline V CDR1 and CDR2: LGHDT, YNNKEL (reference sequence). The CDR3 region has the DNA TGTGCCAGCAGCCAACAAAATCGCGATGGCTACACCTTC. Translated, it gives CASSQQNRDGYTF.

This chain's CDR3 is CASSVSGGATDTQYF. CDR3 coding DNA: TGTGCCAGCAGCGTTAGCGGGGGGGCCACAGATACGCAGTATTTT. This chain joins TRBV9 and TRBJ2-3; 11 bases match TRBD2. V gave up 2 bases and J gave up 2 bases; unmatched junction bases: 1. The CDR3 extends over 15 amino acids. CDR1 is SGDLS and CDR2 is YYNGEE in the germline V gene.

The chain combines TRBV5-6 with TRBJ2-3; D is unresolved. Trimming pared 4 bases from V and 4 bases from J, leaving 13 bases between. Per the germline V gene, CDR1 is SGHDT and CDR2 is YYEEEE. The CDR3 length is 14 residues. The CDR3 is CASSPSLSPDTQYF. CDR3 sequence (DNA): TGTGCCAGCAGCCCGTCCCTCAGCCCAGATACGCAGTATTTT. Full variable domain (missing parts from reference TRBV5-6 and TRBJ2-3): DAGVTQSPTHLIKTRGQQVTLRCSPKSGHDTVSWYQQALGQGPQFIFQYYEEEERQRGNFPDRFSGHQFPNYSSELNVNALLLGDSALYLCASSPSLSPDTQYFGPGTRLTVL.

V is TRBV3-1 (or the pseudogene TRBV3-2) and J is TRBJ2-7, with D perhaps assigned TRBD1 or TRBD2 (5 bases each). V lost 3 bases and J 7 bases, leaving 16 bases between the germline ends. The CDR3 is 14 residues long. Germline CDR1 and CDR2: LGHDT and YNNKEL (reference sequence). The CDR3 sequence: CASSQGTGSLEQYF. CDR3 DNA sequence: TGTGCCAGCAGCCAGGGGACGGGTAGCTTGGAGCAGTACTTC.

The chain recombines TRBV4-1 with TRBJ2-5; maybe TRBD1 (5 bases). Germline V lookup: CDR1 MGHRA, CDR2 YSYEKL. Trimming stripped 3 bases from V and 0 bases from J, with 8 bases between. This CDR3 comprises 14 residues. CDR3 nucleotides: TGCGCCAGCAGCCACAACAGGAACCAAGAGACCCAGTACTTC. The encoded protein is CASSHNRNQETQYF.

The J gene is TRBJ1-4, the V gene TRBV19, with D possibly being TRBD1 (6 bases). This CDR3 has 15 amino acids. Germline V gives CDR1 LNHDA, CDR2 SQIVND (reference sequence). V lost 11 bases and J lost 0, with 16 bases in between. The DNA of the CDR3 is TGTGCCTCAGGGGAGACGGACGCAACTAATGAAAAACTGTTTTTT. It is translated as CASGETDATNEKLFF.

CDR3 bases: TGCGCCAGCAGTCATTGGTTCTATCAGCCCCAGCATTTT. This gives the protein CASSHWFYQPQHF. The V call is TRBV23-1, the J call TRBJ1-5; unclear D gene. TRBV23-1 is an open reading frame whose function is uncertain. The CDR3 spans 13 residues. Trimming removed 3 bases from V and 5 bases from J, with 8 bases in between.

The chain employs TRBV28 and TRBJ1-2, with 12 bases identical to TRBD1. Germline V gene data show CDR1 as MDHEN and CDR2 as SYDVKM. The V segment lost 5 bases and the J segment 4 bases; nucleotides outside the gene matches: 11. This CDR3 is built from 17 residues. As DNA, the CDR3 is TGTGCCAGCAGTCCCCGCCCGGTGGGACAGGGGGCCTATGGCTACACCTTC. Protein sequence: CASSPRPVGQGAYGYTF.

This clone turned up a few times. The gene calls are TRBV7-9 and TRBJ1-2, with 8 bases lining up with TRBD1. V was clipped by 5 bases and J by 3 bases; unmatched bases: 8. Germline CDR1 is SEHNR and CDR2 is FQNEAQ (reference sequence). The CDR3 runs to 15 residues. This CDR3 is CASSRKGQGDYGYTF. CDR3 in DNA: TGTGCCAGCAGCCGAAAAGGACAGGGCGACTATGGCTACACCTTC.

The chain links TRBV6-5 to TRBJ2-3; D call uncertain. CDR3 length: 12 amino acids. Germline values: CDR1 MNHEY, CDR2 SVGAGI. V lost 8 bases and J lost 6, with 12 bases in between. CDR3: CASLKRQDTQYF. DNA for the CDR3: TGTGCCAGCCTGAAGAGGCAGGATACGCAGTATTTT.

Only a few counts were recorded for this clone. V gene TRBV19 combines with J gene TRBJ1-2; possible D gene TRBD1, 6 bases. The CDR3 has 13 amino acids. Germline V lookup: CDR1 LNHDA, CDR2 SQIVND (reference sequence). Trimming removed 5 bases at V and 8 bases at J, with 15 bases between. This chain's CDR3 is CASSVTGTEGYTF. CDR3 in DNA: TGTGCCAGTAGTGTAACAGGGACGGAGGGCTACACCTTC.

This clone was observed a few times. V and J are TRBV18 and TRBJ1-5, with a tentative D call TRBD1 (5 bases). V was trimmed by 3 bases and J by 7 bases, leaving 19 bases between them. The CDR3 length is 16 residues. Germline CDR1 is KGHSH and CDR2 is LQKENI. The CDR3 DNA reads TGTGCCAGCTCACCGGATAGACGAACAGGAACACAGCCCCAGCATTTT. Translating gives CASSPDRRTGTQPQHF.

The chain links TRBV4-1 to TRBJ1-4; no clear D gene. There are 12 residues in the CDR3. The V end was cut by 2 bases, the J end by 8 bases, with 6 bases between. Germline V gives CDR1 MGHRA, CDR2 YSYEKL. CDR3 coding DNA: TGCGCCAGCAGCCAAATTGCCGAAAAACTGTTTTTT. Its translation: CASSQIAEKLFF.

This clone was observed a single time. The V and J genes are TRBV7-9 and TRBJ2-5; possibly TRBD2 for D (6 bases). Trimming left V 8 bases short and J 0 bases short, with 19 bases between. This CDR3 has 16 residues. Looked up from germline, CDR1 is SEHNR and CDR2 is FQNEAQ (reference sequence). CDR3 coding DNA: TGTGCCAGCCGGGGGATTGGGGGGATATACCAAGAGACCCAGTACTTC. Its protein product is CASRGIGGIYQETQYF.

The chain is built from TRBV27 and TRBJ1-5; D is possibly TRBD1 (5 bases). This CDR3 spans 17 amino acids. Germline loops: CDR1 MNHEY, CDR2 SMNVEV (reference sequence). Trimming took off 5 bases at V and 6 bases at J, with 23 bases between the two ends. The CDR3 reads CASSPSAGGGVGQPQHF. The CDR3, as DNA: TGTGCCAGCAGTCCCTCCGCGGGGGGAGGGGTGGGTCAGCCCCAGCATTTT.

The V and J genes are TRBV4-1 and TRBJ2-1, with TRBD2 matching over 8 bases. Germline CDR1 and CDR2: MGHRA and YSYEKL. The CDR3 is made up of 16 amino acids. V was pared by 3 bases and J by 8 bases, with 12 bases of the junction left unmatched. CDR3 bases: TGCGCCAGCAGCCAGGGGGGACTAGGATTTTTCCATGAGCAGTTCTTC. Amino acid sequence: CASSQGGLGFFHEQFF.

V gene TRBV5-1 combines with J gene TRBJ2-6, with D tentatively TRBD1 (6 bases). From germline, CDR1 is SGHRS and CDR2 YFSETQ. V lost 4 bases and J 0 bases, leaving 11 bases between the germline ends. The CDR3 is 16 residues long. The CDR3 spells CASSQRQVSGANVLTF. The CDR3 nucleotides read TGCGCCAGCAGCCAAAGACAGGTCTCTGGGGCCAACGTCCTGACTTTC.

The rearrangement uses TRBV6-5 and TRBJ1-2; TRBD1 matches at 9 bases. The V segment lost 4 bases and the J segment 2 bases; nucleotides outside the gene matches: 5. CDR1 is MNHEY, CDR2 SVGAGI, per germline. CDR3 length equals 15 residues. The CDR3 DNA follows: TGTGCCAGCAGTTTAGCCGGACAGGGGAACTATGGCTACACCTTC. It is translated as CASSLAGQGNYGYTF.

The chain carries TRBV7-9 and TRBJ1-6; D uncertain. The CDR3 runs 14 residues. In germline, CDR1 is SEHNR, CDR2 FQNEAQ (reference sequence). Trimming left V 5 bases short and J 14 bases short, with 19 bases between. CDR3: CASSEDGALITLHF. The DNA of the CDR3 is TGTGCCAGCAGCGAGGACGGAGCTTTGATAACCCTCCACTTT.

V is TRBV27 and J is TRBJ1-2, with D possibly matching TRBD1 (5 bases). Trimming left V 2 bases short and J 4 bases short, with 11 bases between. Germline V gene sequence: CDR1 MNHEY, CDR2 SMNVEV (reference sequence). This CDR3 has 14 amino acids. CDR3 amino acids: CASSLRDSTYGYTF. The CDR3 DNA reads TGTGCCAGCAGTTTACGTGACAGTACCTATGGCTACACCTTC.

As DNA, the CDR3 is TGTGCCAGTAGTATTACAGGGATTGCAACTAATGAAAAACTGTTTTTT. It codes for CASSITGIATNEKLFF. The chain recombines TRBV19 with TRBJ1-4; tentative D call: TRBD1 (6 bases). The V gene lost 3 bases and the J gene lost 0 bases, with 11 bases spanning the gap. The CDR3 runs to 16 residues. Per the germline V gene, CDR1 is LNHDA and CDR2 is SQIVND (reference sequence).

This clone was detected only once. The chain combines TRBV27 with TRBJ2-1; 9 bases are shared with TRBD2. CDR3 length: 18 residues. Unmatched junction bases numbered 10, after V lost 2 bases and J lost 2 bases. The germline CDR1 and CDR2 sequences are MNHEY and SMNVEV (reference sequence). The CDR3 DNA is TGTGCCAGCAGTTTACTTAATAGCGGGGGCCCAACCTACAATGAGCAGTTCTTC. Translation gives CASSLLNSGGPTYNEQFF.

The DNA of the CDR3 is TGTGCCTGGGGCCCCGGGGGCCGAGAGACCCAGTACTTC. Encoded protein: CAWGPGGRETQYF. V and J are TRBV30 and TRBJ2-5; tentatively, D is TRBD1 or TRBD2 (6 bases each). The germline gives CDR1 GTSNPN, CDR2 SVGIG (reference sequence). The CDR3 is 13 amino acids. V was shortened by 5 bases and J by 4 bases, with 14 bases between the two germline ends.

The V call is TRBV28, the J call TRBJ1-2; 8 bases fit TRBD1. The V gene end was trimmed by 5 bases and the J gene end by 8 bases; junction bases not matched to a gene: 16. CDR3 length: 16 amino acids. The germline gives CDR1 MDHEN, CDR2 SYDVKM. The CDR3 coding sequence is TGTGCCAGCAGTCCCCCCGCCGTGACAGGGGCCAGGGGCTACACCTTC. This sequence encodes CASSPPAVTGARGYTF.

The count of this clone is one. Here the CDR3 DNA reads TGTGCCAGCAGCACCGGACTGATACCTACCTACGAGCAGTACTTC. Residues: CASSTGLIPTYEQYF. The chain joins TRBV9 to TRBJ2-7, with a tentative D call TRBD2 (5 bases). V lost 4 bases and J 2 bases, leaving 16 bases between the germline ends. Per germline, CDR1 SGDLS and CDR2 YYNGEE. The CDR3 spans 15 residues.

The chain links TRBV23-1 to TRBJ2-2; 7 bases line up with TRBD2. TRBV23-1 is an ORF; its function is uncertain. This CDR3 contains 16 residues. Losses at the gene ends were 0 bases for V and 5 bases for J; bases not matched to a gene: 6. CDR3 protein: CASSQSLGRETGELFF. DNA for the CDR3: TGCGCCAGCAGTCAATCGTTAGGGAGGGAGACCGGGGAGCTGTTTTTT.

V and J are TRBV6-6 and TRBJ1-4; weak D call: TRBD1 (5 bases). The V and J ends lost 8 bases and 8 bases respectively, with 12 bases between them. This CDR3 has 12 residues. Germline CDR1 reads MNHNY; CDR2 reads SVGAGI (reference sequence). The CDR3 DNA sequence: TGTGCCAGCGGACGGGGGGTGGAAAAACTGTTTTTT. It specifies CASGRGVEKLFF.